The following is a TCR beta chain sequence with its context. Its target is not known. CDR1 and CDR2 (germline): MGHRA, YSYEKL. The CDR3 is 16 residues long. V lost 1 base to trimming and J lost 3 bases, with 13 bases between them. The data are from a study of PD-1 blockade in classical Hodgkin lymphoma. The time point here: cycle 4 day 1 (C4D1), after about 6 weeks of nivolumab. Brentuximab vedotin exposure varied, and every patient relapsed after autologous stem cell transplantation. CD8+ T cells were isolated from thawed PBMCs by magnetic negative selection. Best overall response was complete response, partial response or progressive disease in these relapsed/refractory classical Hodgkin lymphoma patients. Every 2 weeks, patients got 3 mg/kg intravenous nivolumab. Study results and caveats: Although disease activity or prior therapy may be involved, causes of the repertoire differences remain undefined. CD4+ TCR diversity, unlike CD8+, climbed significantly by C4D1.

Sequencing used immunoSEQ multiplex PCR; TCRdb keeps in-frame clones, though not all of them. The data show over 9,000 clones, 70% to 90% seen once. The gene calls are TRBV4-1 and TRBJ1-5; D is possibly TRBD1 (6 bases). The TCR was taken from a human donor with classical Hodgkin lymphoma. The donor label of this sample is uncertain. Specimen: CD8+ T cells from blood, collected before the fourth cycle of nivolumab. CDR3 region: CASSQVGQGFNQPQHF. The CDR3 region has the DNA TGCGCCAGCAGCCAAGTGGGCCAGGGGTTCAATCAGCCCCAGCATTTT.